Each of the 5 T cell receptor beta chains below was sequenced from the same sample in a study of T cell responses to AZD1222 COVID-19 vaccine. Sequenced by immunoSEQ multiplex PCR; TCRdb stores in-frame clones only, minus some. This table holds more than 15,000 clones, about four fifths found once. Sequences were derived from peripheral blood, sampled 28 days after the second AZD1222 dose. The receptors were sampled from an adult who received the AZD1222 COVID-19 vaccine.

The gene calls are TRBV7-2 and TRBJ2-2; D uncertain. The CDR3 has 13 amino acids. Trimming took off 1 base at V and 6 bases at J, with 6 bases between the two ends. Germline lookup yields CDR1 SGHTA and CDR2 FQGNSA. CDR3 loop: CASSLVGPGELFF. The CDR3 DNA is TGTGCCAGCAGCTTAGTAGGACCCGGGGAGCTGTTTTTT.

The chain combines TRBV29-1 with TRBJ1-2; no clear D gene. Germline values: CDR1 SQVTM, CDR2 ANQGSEA. The CDR3 totals 10 residues. Trimming took off 0 bases at V and 8 bases at J, with 4 bases between the two ends. The DNA for the CDR3 is TGCAGCGTTGAAGAAGGAGGCTACACCTTC. It yields the protein CSVEEGGYTF.

The chain carries TRBV3-1 (or the pseudogene TRBV3-2) and TRBJ2-3, with 7 bases aligning to TRBD2. This CDR3 spans 13 amino acids. J gave up 9 bases and V 0 bases, and 3 bases lay outside the gene matches. In germline, CDR1 is LGHDT, CDR2 YNNKEL (reference sequence). CDR3 DNA: TGTGCCAGCAGCCAAGATCAAGCGGGGACGCAGTATTTT. It codes for CASSQDQAGTQYF.

This clone turned up a few times. The V and J genes are TRBV14 and TRBJ1-3; 7 bases align to TRBD1. The CDR3 has 14 residues. The V segment lost 4 bases and the J segment 5 bases; nucleotides outside the gene matches: 5. The V gene's germline CDR1 is SGHDN and CDR2 FVKESK. CDR3 DNA sequence: TGTGCCAGCAGCCGCATACAGGGGAGAAACACCATATATTTT. As protein: CASSRIQGRNTIYF. Full variable domain (remainder filled in from reference TRBV14 and TRBJ1-3): EAGVTQFPSHSVIEKGQTVTLRCDPISGHDNLYWYRRVMGKEIKFLLHFVKESKQDESGMPNNRFLAERTGGTYSTLKVQPAELEDSGVYFCASSRIQGRNTIYFGEGSWLTVV.

The chain joins TRBV6-5 to TRBJ2-7, with TRBD1 matching 7 bases. Germline assignment: CDR1 MNHEY and CDR2 SVGAGI. The CDR3 contains 16 residues. J was trimmed by 3 bases and V by 1 base; bases with no gene match: 9. CDR3 in DNA: TGTGCCAGCAGTTACTATGGGGCAGGGGGTATCTACGAGCAGTACTTC. Encoded protein: CASSYYGAGGIYEQYF.